This T cell receptor beta chain derives from a study of cytomegalovirus exposure and HLA in healthy donors. PCR employed 60 Vbeta and 13 Jbeta primers. The protocol was immunoSEQ multiplex PCR, while the TCRdb copy is restricted to in-frame clones and leaves out a portion. Altogether some 120,000 clones are present, around 75% being singletons, with the ten largest covering 9% to 9.5%. This TCR derives from a woman between 50 and 59 years old in good health and CMV-seropositive. Material: PBMCs.

Written as DNA, the CDR3 is TGTGCCAGCGAAGACAGGGGGACGAGCAATCAGCCCCAGCATTTT. Its protein is CASEDRGTSNQPQHF. This chain links TRBV6-5 with TRBJ1-5, with 9 nucleotides matching TRBD1. The germline CDR1 and CDR2 sequences are MNHEY and SVGAGI. V lost 8 bases to trimming and J lost 1 base; unmatched junction nucleotides: 6. The CDR3 covers 15 residues.